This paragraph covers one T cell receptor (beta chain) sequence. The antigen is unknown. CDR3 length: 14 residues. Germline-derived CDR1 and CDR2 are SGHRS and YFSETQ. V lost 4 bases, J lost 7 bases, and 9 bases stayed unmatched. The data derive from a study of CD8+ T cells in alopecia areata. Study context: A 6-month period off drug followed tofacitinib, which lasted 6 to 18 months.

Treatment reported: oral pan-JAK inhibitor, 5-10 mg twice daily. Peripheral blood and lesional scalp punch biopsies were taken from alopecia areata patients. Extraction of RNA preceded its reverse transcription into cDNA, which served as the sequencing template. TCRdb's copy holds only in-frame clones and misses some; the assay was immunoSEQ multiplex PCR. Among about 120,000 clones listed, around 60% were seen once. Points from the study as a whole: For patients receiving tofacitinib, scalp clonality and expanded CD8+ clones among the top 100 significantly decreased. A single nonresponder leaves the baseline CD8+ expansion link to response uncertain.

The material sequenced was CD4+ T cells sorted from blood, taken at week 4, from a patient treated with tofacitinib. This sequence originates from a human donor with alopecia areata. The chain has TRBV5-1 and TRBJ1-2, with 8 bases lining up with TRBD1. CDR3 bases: TGCGCCAGCAGCCCACAGGGGGACGGCGGTGGCTACACCTTC. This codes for CASSPQGDGGGYTF.